This T cell receptor (beta chain) was profiled in a study of blood T cells in healthy people across ages. With respect to this clonotype: What it binds is not known.

With a J-beta primer mix and a sample-barcoded 5' primer, a second PCR ran about 7 to 11 cycles. Every cDNA molecule carried a tag from a template-switch adaptor bearing 12 random nucleotides. TCRdb recomputed calls from the 5' RACE reads with MiXCR, one row per CDR3 protein. Of about 2 million distinct CDR3 sequences in the sample, about 50% were seen once. This CDR3 contains 14 residues. With 5 bases removed from V and 5 bases from J, the gap between germline ends came to 15 bases. Germline CDR1 SNHLY, CDR2 FYNNEI. Study findings and constraints: With age, beta diversity per million T cells declined roughly linearly, significantly by over 35.

Every sample yielded at least 6.5 million isolated PBMCs. A minimum of 6 micrograms of total RNA was extracted per sample. This sequence joins TRBV2 and TRBJ2-5; a weak D match, TRBD2 (6 bases). This sequence originates from a woman aged 40-49 years in good health. Sequencing was done on a sample of blood. The CDR3 DNA reads as TGTGCCAGCAGTCCCCTCCAGCGGGTGGAGACCCAGTACTTC. It encodes CASSPLQRVETQYF.